This T cell receptor beta chain was identified in a study of OX40 agonist ivuxolimab in advanced cancers. General study findings and limits: Low normalized T-cell clonal expansion also characterized some of the nonresponders.

Clones were sequenced by immunoSEQ multiplex PCR, and TCRdb holds only the in-frame ones, with some missing. This sample carries about 50,000 clones, about 92% of them seen once, and the ten largest clones take about 6.5%. Remarks on this clone: Its target is not known.

The sampling schedule covered blood at baseline, cycle 4 day 1, and cycle 7 day 1. The clonotype was recovered from an adult with an advanced solid tumor such as melanoma, head and neck, liver or kidney cancer. The input for sequencing was CD4+ or CD8+ T cells sorted from blood, taken in a trial of the OX40 agonist ivuxolimab.

DNA of the CDR3: TGTGCCAGCAGCTCAGCCGAATTTAAGTACAATGAGCAGTTCTTC. It yields the protein CASSSAEFKYNEQFF. The rearrangement links TRBV11-2 to TRBJ2-1; unclear D gene. The germline V gene has CDR1 SGHAT and CDR2 FQNNGV. The CDR3 is 15 amino acids. Trimming shortened V by 4 bases and J by 4 bases, and 14 bases separated the two germline ends. The variable domain in full, with the rest retrieved from reference TRBV11-2 and TRBJ2-1, is EAGVAQSPRYKIIEKRQSVAFWCNPISGHATLYWYQQILGQGPKLLIQFQNNGVVDDSQLPKDRFSAERLKGVDSTLKIQPAKLEDSAVYLCASSSAEFKYNEQFFGPGTRLTVL.